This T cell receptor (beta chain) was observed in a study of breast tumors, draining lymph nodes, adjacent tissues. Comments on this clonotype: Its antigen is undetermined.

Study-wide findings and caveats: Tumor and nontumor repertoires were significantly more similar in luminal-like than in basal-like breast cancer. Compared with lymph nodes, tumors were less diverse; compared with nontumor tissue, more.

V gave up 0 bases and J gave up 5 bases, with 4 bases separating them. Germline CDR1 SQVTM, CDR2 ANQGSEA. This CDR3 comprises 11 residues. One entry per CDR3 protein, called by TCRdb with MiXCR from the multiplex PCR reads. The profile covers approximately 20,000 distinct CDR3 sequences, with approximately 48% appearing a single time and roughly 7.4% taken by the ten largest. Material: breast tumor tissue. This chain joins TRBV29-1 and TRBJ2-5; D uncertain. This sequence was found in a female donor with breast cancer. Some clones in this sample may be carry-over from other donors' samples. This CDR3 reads CSVEDRETQYF. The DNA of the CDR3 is TGCAGCGTTGAAGATAGGGAGACCCAGTACTTC.